This entry describes one T cell receptor (beta chain). The specificity of this receptor is unknown. Per-base quality was not reported, and no clone a single base away is much larger than it. Library construction relied on 5' RACE. The data were produced on an Illumina HiSeq 2500. A second PCR of about 6 to 11 cycles was run with a J-beta primer mix and a sample-barcoded 5' primer. Each TCR beta cDNA molecule received a unique molecular identifier from a template-switch 5' adaptor carrying 12 random nucleotides. At least 3 million CDR3-containing paired-end reads were obtained from each sample. First-strand cDNA was synthesized from all RNA with the Mint cDNA synthesis kit, primed by a TRBC-specific oligonucleotide. Following uracil-DNA glycosylase treatment, all cDNA underwent a first 18-cycle PCR with the universal primers M1SS and BC2_uni_R. Per the source publication's procedure: For normalization, 1 million high-quality reads were randomly selected from each sample, with every read carrying a distinct molecular identifier. Reads with shared molecular identifiers were discarded instead of being binned into consensus sequences. CDR3 identification, clonotype clustering and error correction used MiTCR with a Q25 quality threshold and the strictest error-elimination algorithm. A nonparametric unseen species model using Euler transformation provided a lower-bound estimate of total TCR beta diversity. TCRdb applied fastp at Q25 and MiXCR to the public reads, then kept only in-frame beta chains. Every entry covers one CDR3 protein and lists the most common genes and DNA from its rows. The V and J calls shown here were made by TCRdb, not taken from the authors' results. The sample records about 680,000 distinct CDR3 sequences, roughly 50% of which are singletons. Roughly 30% of the sample is taken by the ten largest.

These data are taken from a study of blood T cells in healthy people across ages (dated by TCRdb to between 2014 and 2016). Study-level background: In model experiments, template switching captured roughly one uniquely barcoded TCR beta cDNA molecule for every two T cells. Two additional independent replicas of 1 million unique cDNA reads from the same blood draw were analyzed for two donors (one aged 18 to 30 and one aged 80 or older). Donors of different ages were randomly distributed across sequencing lanes to avoid experimental bias. Donors were grouped into four age groups: young (average about 15 years), middle-aged (roughly 37), aged (around 60) and long-lived (over 80). Using deep sequencing normalized with unique cDNA molecular identifiers, the study measured how TCR beta repertoire diversity changes with age. Overall results and qualifications from the work: Observed TCR beta diversity correlated strongly with the percentage of naive T cells measured by flow cytometry. Since profiling was done on bulk unsorted PBMCs, naive and antigen-experienced compartments could not be conclusively compared. Because donor CMV infection status was unknown, age-related changes in expanded clonotypes were potentially confounded. Estimates of total diversity based on one million sequenced T cells were regarded as lower bounds and as underestimates. As age increased, observed TCR beta diversity per million T cells dropped in a roughly linear way, and a significant reduction was already evident by age 40. Compared with the aged group, the long-lived group had more naive CD4+ T cells, fewer expanded clones and increased TCR diversity, suggesting age selection.

Its CDR3 holds 12 amino acids, cysteine through phenylalanine. Left in the record is the CDR3 DNA by itself, 36 bases read in frame from the first base. The germline V gene (reference sequence) supplies CDR1 DFQATT and CDR2 SNEGSKA. Deletion took 6 bases off V and 6 bases off J, with a span of 12 bases between the germline ends. Systemically healthy Caucasian individuals from Russia, about 38 in total and aged about 6 to 95 years, were included as donors. Each donor gave ten milliliters of peripheral blood, collected into EDTA-treated Vacutainer tubes. Ficoll-Paque density-gradient centrifugation was used to isolate PBMCs, with at least 6 million per sample. Trizol reagent was used to extract total RNA from PBMCs, with at least 6 micrograms per sample. For every donor, flow cytometry on a PBMC aliquot measured the percentage of naive CD45RAhigh/CD27high T cells.

The TCR was taken from a woman aged 60-75 years in good health. The sequence joins TRBV20-1 to TRBJ2-1; the D region is possibly TRBD1 or TRBD2, each matching across 5 bases. The sequenced material came from blood. The CDR3 protein is CSAVPGPNEQFF. The sequenced DNA is TGCAGTGCGGTACCGGGGCCCAATGAGCAGTTCTTC.